The clone carrying this T cell receptor (beta chain) was seen a handful of times. Data came from immunoSEQ multiplex PCR; TCRdb stores just in-frame clones and leaves some out. The table has some 51,000 clones, 70% to 90% seen once. This record belongs to a study of T cells in localized non-small cell lung cancer. With 5 bases clipped from V and 4 bases from J, the junction kept 8 bases outside the gene matches. Germline values: CDR1 PRHDT, CDR2 FYEKMQ (reference sequence). This CDR3 has 14 residues. The sequence was collected from a woman between 40 and 69 years old with stage I lung adenocarcinoma. Source: peripheral blood, taken before any cancer treatment. The rearrangement links TRBV13 to TRBJ2-7; 7 positions match TRBD2. Here the CDR3 reads CASSHSAGDYEQYF. DNA of the CDR3: TGTGCCAGCAGCCATTCGGCGGGGGATTACGAGCAGTACTTC.